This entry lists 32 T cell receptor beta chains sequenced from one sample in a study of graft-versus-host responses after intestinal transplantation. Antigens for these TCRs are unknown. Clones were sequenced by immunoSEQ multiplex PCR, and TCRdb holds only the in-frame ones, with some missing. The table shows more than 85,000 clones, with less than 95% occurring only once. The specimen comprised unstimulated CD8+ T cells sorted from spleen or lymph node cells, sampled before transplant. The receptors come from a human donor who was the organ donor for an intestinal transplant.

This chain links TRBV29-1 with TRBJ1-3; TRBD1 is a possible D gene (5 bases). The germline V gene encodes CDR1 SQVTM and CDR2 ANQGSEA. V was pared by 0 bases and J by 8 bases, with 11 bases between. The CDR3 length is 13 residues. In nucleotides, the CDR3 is TGCAGCGTTGAAGAGGACATCCAGGACACCATATATTTT. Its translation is CSVEEDIQDTIYF.

In DNA, the CDR3 is TGTGCCAGCAGCTTGCCGGGACAGGGTGTCGGTGAGCAGTTCTTC. Encoded protein: CASSLPGQGVGEQFF. This rearrangement joins TRBV5-6 to TRBJ2-1, with 9 positions matching TRBD1. V shed 1 base, J shed 9 bases, and the junction held 8 bases outside the gene matches. The CDR3 length is 15 residues. CDR1 SGHDT and CDR2 YYEEEE come from the germline V gene.

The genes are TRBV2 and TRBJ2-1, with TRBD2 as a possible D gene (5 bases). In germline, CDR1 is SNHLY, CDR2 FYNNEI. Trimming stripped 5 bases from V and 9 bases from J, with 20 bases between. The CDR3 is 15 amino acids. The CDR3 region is CASSRGQIVYSEQFF. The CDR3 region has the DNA TGTGCCAGCAGTCGAGGGCAGATTGTCTATAGTGAGCAGTTCTTC.

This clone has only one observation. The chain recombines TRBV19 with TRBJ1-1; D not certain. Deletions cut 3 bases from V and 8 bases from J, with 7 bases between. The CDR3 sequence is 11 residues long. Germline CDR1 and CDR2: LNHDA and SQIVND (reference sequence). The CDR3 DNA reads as TGTGCCAGTAGTATTGGCAGGGAAGCTTTCTTT. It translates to CASSIGREAFF.

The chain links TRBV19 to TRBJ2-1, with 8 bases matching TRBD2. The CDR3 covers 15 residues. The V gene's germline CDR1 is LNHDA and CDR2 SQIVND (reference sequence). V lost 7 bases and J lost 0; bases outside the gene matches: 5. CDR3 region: CASTISGNSYNEQFF. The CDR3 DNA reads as TGTGCCAGTACGATTAGCGGGAACTCCTACAATGAGCAGTTCTTC.

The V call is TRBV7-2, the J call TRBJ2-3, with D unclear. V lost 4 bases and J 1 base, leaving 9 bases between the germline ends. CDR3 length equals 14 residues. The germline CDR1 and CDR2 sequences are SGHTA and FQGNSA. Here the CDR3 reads CASSSWLGTDTQYF. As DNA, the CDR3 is TGTGCCAGCAGCTCTTGGCTTGGCACAGATACGCAGTATTTT.

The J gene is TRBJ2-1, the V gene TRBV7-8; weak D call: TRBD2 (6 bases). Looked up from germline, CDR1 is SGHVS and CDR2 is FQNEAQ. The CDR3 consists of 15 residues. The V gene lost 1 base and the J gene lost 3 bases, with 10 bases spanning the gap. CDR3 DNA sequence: TGTGCCAGCAGCTTAGTGGAGGGAGGCTACAATGAGCAGTTCTTC. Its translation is CASSLVEGGYNEQFF.

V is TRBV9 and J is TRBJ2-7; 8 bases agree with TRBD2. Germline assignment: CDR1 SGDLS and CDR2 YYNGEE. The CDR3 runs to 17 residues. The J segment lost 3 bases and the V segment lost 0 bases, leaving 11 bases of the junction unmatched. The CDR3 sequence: CASSVAYDVAGNYEQYF. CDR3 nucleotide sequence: TGTGCCAGCAGCGTAGCTTATGACGTAGCGGGAAACTACGAGCAGTACTTC. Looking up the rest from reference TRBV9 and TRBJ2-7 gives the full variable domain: DSGVTQTPKHLITATGQRVTLRCSPRSGDLSVYWYQQSLDQGLQFLIQYYNGEERAKGNILERFSAQQFPDLHSELNLSSLELGDSALYFCASSVAYDVAGNYEQYFGPGTRLTVT.

The CDR3 DNA follows: TGTGCCAGCAGCCATGACAGTCCTCTAGGAAAACTGTTTTTT. Translated: CASSHDSPLGKLFF. The chain combines TRBV4-2 with TRBJ1-4, with D perhaps TRBD1 (5 bases). The CDR3 sequence is 14 residues long. V dropped 3 bases and J dropped 10 bases, with 15 bases sitting between them. From germline, CDR1 is LGHNA and CDR2 YNFKEQ.

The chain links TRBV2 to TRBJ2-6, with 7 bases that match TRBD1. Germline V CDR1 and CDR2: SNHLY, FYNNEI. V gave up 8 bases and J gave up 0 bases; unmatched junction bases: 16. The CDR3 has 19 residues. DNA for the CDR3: TGTGCCAGCGGCTCCCGCCGACAGGGCTGGGCCTCTGGGGCCAACGTCCTGACTTTC. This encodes CASGSRRQGWASGANVLTF.

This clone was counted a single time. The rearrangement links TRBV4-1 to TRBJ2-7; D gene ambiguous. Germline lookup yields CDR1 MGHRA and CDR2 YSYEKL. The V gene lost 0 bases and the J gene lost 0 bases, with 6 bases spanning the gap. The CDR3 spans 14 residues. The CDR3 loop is CASSQDQDSYEQYF. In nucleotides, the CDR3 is TGCGCCAGCAGCCAAGACCAGGACTCCTACGAGCAGTACTTC.

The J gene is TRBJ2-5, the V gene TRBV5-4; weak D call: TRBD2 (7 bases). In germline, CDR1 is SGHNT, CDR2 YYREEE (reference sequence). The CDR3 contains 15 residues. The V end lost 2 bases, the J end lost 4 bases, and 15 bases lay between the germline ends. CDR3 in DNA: TGTGCCAGCAGCTTTATACCGGGGGGCGGAGAGACCCAGTACTTC. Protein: CASSFIPGGGETQYF.

In nucleotides, the CDR3 is TGTGCCAGCAGCTCGGTGGGCTTACAGGGGCGGCGGTACAATGAGCAGTTCTTC. Translated: CASSSVGLQGRRYNEQFF. The chain uses TRBV7-9 and TRBJ2-1, with 7 nucleotides matching TRBD1. The CDR3 consists of 18 residues. V trimming: 4 bases; J trimming: 4 bases; junction bases outside the gene matches: 16. Germline CDR1 and CDR2: SEHNR and FQNEAQ (reference sequence).

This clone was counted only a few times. The CDR3 DNA reads as TGCAGCGTTGAGACAGGTCCGGATGAAGCTTTCTTT. Its protein product is CSVETGPDEAFF. V usage is TRBV29-1 and J usage is TRBJ1-1; tentative D call: TRBD1 (6 bases). V dropped 3 bases and J dropped 7 bases, with 12 bases sitting between them. Looked up from germline, CDR1 is SQVTM and CDR2 is ANQGSEA. The CDR3 is made up of 12 amino acids.

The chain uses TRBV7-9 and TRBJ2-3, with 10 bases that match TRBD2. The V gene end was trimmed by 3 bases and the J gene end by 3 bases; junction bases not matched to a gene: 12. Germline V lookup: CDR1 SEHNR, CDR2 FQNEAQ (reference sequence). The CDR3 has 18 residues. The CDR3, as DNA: TGTGCCAGCAGCTTGCCATTCGGGCTAGCGGGAGAAACAGATACGCAGTATTTT. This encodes CASSLPFGLAGETDTQYF.

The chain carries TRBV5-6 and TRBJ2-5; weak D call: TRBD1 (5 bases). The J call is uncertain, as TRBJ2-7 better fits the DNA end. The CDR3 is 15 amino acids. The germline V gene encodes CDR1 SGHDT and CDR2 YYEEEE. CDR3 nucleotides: TGTGCCAGCAGCTTTACAGGTCGACTCGCCTACGAGCAGTACTTC. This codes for CASSFTGRLAYEQYF.

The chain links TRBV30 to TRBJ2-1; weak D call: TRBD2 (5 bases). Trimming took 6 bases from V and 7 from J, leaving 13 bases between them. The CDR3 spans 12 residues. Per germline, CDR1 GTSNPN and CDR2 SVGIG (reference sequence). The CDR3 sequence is CACNEGQNEQFF. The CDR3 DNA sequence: TGTGCCTGTAACGAGGGCCAAAATGAGCAGTTCTTC.

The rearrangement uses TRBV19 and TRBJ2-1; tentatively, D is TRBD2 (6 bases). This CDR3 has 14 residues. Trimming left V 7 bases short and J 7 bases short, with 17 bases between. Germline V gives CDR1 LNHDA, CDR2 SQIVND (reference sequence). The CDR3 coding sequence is TGTGCCAGTACCACCGGGACTTTTTTTAATGAGCAGTTCTTC. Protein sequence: CASTTGTFFNEQFF.

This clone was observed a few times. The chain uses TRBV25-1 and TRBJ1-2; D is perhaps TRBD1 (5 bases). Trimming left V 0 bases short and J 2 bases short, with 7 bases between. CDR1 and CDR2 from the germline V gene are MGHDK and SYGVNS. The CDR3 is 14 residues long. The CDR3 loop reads CASSEYPGNYGYTF. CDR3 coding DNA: TGTGCCAGCAGTGAATATCCAGGGAACTATGGCTACACCTTC.

In DNA form, the CDR3 reads TGTGCCAGCAGCTCAGAAAGCTCCTACGAGCAGTACTTC. Amino acid sequence: CASSSESSYEQYF. This chain uses TRBV9 with TRBJ2-7; no clear D. Trimming cost V 4 bases and J 0 bases, with 8 bases left between them. Germline V gene sequence: CDR1 SGDLS, CDR2 YYNGEE. This CDR3 region has 13 residues.

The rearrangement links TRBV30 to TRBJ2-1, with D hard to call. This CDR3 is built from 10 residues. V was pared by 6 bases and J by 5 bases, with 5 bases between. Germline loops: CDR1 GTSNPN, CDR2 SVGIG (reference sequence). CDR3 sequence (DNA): TGTGCCTGCTTTAACAATGAGCAGTTCTTC. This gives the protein CACFNNEQFF.

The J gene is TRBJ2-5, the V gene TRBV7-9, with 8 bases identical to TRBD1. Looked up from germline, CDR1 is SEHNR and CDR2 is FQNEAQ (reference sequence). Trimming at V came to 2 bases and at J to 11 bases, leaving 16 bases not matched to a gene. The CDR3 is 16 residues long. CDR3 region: CASSLFGQGPRGEQYF. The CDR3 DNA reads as TGTGCCAGCAGCTTATTCGGACAGGGACCGAGAGGGGAGCAGTACTTC.

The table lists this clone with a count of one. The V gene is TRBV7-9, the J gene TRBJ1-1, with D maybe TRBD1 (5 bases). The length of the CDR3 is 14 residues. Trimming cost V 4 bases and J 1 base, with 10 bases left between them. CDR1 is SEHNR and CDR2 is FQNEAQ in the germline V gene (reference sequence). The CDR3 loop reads CASSSAGGNTEAFF. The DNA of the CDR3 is TGTGCCAGCAGCTCAGCCGGGGGGAACACTGAAGCTTTCTTT.

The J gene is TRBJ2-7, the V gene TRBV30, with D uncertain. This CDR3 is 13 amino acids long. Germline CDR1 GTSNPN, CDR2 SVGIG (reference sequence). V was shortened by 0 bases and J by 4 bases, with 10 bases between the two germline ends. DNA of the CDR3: TGTGCCTGGAGTGTATTCGGTCCTTACGAGCAGTACTTC. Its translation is CAWSVFGPYEQYF.

CDR3 sequence reads: CASSRQAHYNEQFF. The CDR3 nucleotides read TGTGCCAGCAGTCGGCAGGCACACTACAATGAGCAGTTCTTC. The chain uses TRBV7-3 and TRBJ2-1, with unresolved D. The V end was cut by 6 bases, the J end by 3 bases, with 12 bases between. The CDR3 contains 14 residues. Germline-derived CDR1 and CDR2 are SGHTA and FQGTGA.

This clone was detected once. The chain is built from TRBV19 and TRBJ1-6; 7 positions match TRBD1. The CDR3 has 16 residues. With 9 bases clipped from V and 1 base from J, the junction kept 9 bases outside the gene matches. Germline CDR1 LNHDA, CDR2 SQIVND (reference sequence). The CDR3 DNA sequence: TGTGCCAGCCGACAGGGCCCGAATTCCTATAATTCACCCCTCCACTTT. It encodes CASRQGPNSYNSPLHF.

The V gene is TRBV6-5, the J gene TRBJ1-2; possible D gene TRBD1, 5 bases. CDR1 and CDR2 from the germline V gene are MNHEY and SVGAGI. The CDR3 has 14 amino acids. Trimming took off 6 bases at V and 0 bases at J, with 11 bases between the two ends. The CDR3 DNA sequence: TGTGCCAGCAGCTCAGGGCTAGCTAACTATGGCTACACCTTC. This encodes CASSSGLANYGYTF.

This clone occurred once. The chain's CDR3 is CASSSHLGKQYF. In nucleotides, the CDR3 is TGTGCCAGCAGCTCCCATCTAGGAAAGCAGTATTTT. The chain uses TRBV11-2 and TRBJ2-3; D gene uncertain. This CDR3 is built from 12 residues. CDR1 SGHAT and CDR2 FQNNGV come from the germline V gene. Trimming removed 4 bases from V and 11 bases from J, with 13 bases in between.

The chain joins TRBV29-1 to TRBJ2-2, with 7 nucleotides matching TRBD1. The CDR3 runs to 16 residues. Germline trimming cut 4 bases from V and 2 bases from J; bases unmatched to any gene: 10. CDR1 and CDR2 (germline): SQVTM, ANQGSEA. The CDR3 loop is CSVVGPGQLNTGELFF. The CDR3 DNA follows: TGCAGCGTTGTGGGCCCGGGACAGTTAAACACCGGGGAGCTGTTTTTT.

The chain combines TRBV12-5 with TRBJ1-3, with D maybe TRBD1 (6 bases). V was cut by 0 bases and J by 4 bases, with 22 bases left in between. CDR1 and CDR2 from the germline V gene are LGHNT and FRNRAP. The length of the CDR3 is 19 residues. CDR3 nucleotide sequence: TGTGCTAGTGGTTTGGTACTTAGCGGGGGGGGGCGTCGAGGAAACACCATATATTTT. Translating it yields CASGLVLSGGGRRGNTIYF.

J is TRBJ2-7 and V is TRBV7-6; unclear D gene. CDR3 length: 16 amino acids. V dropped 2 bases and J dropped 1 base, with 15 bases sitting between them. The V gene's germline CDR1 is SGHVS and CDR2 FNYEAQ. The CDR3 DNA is TGTGCCAGCAGCTTACATGTCACAGAGATATCCTACGAGCAGTACTTC. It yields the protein CASSLHVTEISYEQYF.

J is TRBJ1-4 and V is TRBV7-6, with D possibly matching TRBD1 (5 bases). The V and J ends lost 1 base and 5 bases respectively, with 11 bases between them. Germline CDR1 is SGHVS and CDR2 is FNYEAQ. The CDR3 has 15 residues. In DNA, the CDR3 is TGTGCCAGCAGCTTAGATCTCGGGGGAAATGAAAAACTGTTTTTT. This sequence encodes CASSLDLGGNEKLFF.